The 26 T cell receptor beta chains below come from one sample, sequenced in a study of blood T cell repertoires in COVID-19. The protocol was immunoSEQ multiplex PCR, while the TCRdb copy is restricted to in-frame clones and leaves out a portion. Here the sample spans 90,000 to 150,000 clones, around 88% being singletons. Sequenced input: peripheral blood. Receptors originate from a human donor with acute or convalescent COVID-19. The donor label of this sample is uncertain.

The chain carries TRBV2 and TRBJ2-3, with 8 bases fitting TRBD2. Trimming took 9 bases from V and 0 from J; bases not matched to a gene: 8. This CDR3 region has 15 residues. CDR1 is SNHLY, CDR2 FYNNEI, per germline. DNA of the CDR3: TGTGCCAGTGCGGGGGGCACTACTAGCACAGATACGCAGTATTTT. Protein product: CASAGGTTSTDTQYF. The full variable domain, in which reference TRBV2 and TRBJ2-3 provide the parts outside the CDR3, is EPEVTQTPSHQVTQMGQEVILRCVPISNHLYFYWYRQILGQKVEFLVSFYNNEISEKSEIFDDQFSVERPDGSNFTLKIRSTKLEDSAMYFCASAGGTTSTDTQYFGPGTRLTVL.

This clone was observed a single time. The chain has TRBV6-1 and TRBJ1-5; 8 bases agree with TRBD1. The CDR3 contains 17 residues. V shed 4 bases, J shed 2 bases, and the junction held 10 bases outside the gene matches. The V gene's germline CDR1 is MNHNS and CDR2 SASEGT. In nucleotides, the CDR3 is TGTGCCAGCAGTGGCACTCAGGGGGCTAGGGGCAATCAGCCCCAGCATTTT. The encoded protein is CASSGTQGARGNQPQHF.

This chain uses TRBV4-3 with TRBJ2-1, with 13 nucleotides matching TRBD2. V shed 5 bases, J shed 7 bases, and the junction held 8 bases outside the gene matches. The CDR3 is made up of 16 amino acids. Germline-derived CDR1 and CDR2 are LGHNA and YSLEER. The CDR3 DNA is TGCGCCAGCAGCGCAACCGGGACTAGCGGGACGAATGAGCAGTTCTTC. Encoded protein: CASSATGTSGTNEQFF.

The genes are TRBV19 and TRBJ2-3; TRBD1 might be the D (5 bases). Germline CDR1 reads LNHDA; CDR2 reads SQIVND (reference sequence). V was shortened by 3 bases and J by 2 bases, with 9 bases between the two germline ends. The length of the CDR3 is 14 residues. CDR3 in amino acids: CASSMQGFTDTQYF. For the CDR3, the DNA is TGTGCCAGTAGTATGCAGGGATTCACAGATACGCAGTATTTT.

This clone was seen just once. This sequence joins TRBV7-8 and TRBJ2-3, with D hard to call. Between the trimmed V and J ends, which lost 3 bases and 1 base, there was a span of 11 bases. The CDR3 covers 15 residues. Germline values: CDR1 SGHVS, CDR2 FQNEAQ. The CDR3 protein is CASSFSELRTDTQYF. The CDR3 DNA reads as TGTGCCAGCAGCTTTTCCGAGCTACGCACAGATACGCAGTATTTT.

The chain employs TRBV7-2 and TRBJ2-7; 10 positions match TRBD2. The CDR3 extends over 16 amino acids. The V and J ends lost 1 base and 0 bases, in that order; junction bases with no gene match: 3. Germline CDR1 and CDR2: SGHTA and FQGNSA. CDR3 sequence: CASSLDSSGSSYEQYF. For the CDR3, the DNA is TGTGCCAGCAGCTTAGATTCTAGCGGGAGCTCCTACGAGCAGTACTTC. Using reference TRBV7-2 and TRBJ2-7 for the parts outside the CDR3, the full variable domain is GAGVSQSPSNKVTEKGKDVELRCDPISGHTALYWYRQSLGQGLEFLIYFQGNSAPDKSGLPSDRFSAERTGGSVSTLTIQRTQQEDSAVYLCASSLDSSGSSYEQYFGPGTRLTVT.

The chain combines TRBV9 with TRBJ1-6; no clear D gene. This CDR3 has 13 amino acids. Germline V gives CDR1 SGDLS, CDR2 YYNGEE. V gave up 3 bases and J gave up 4 bases, with 5 bases separating them. CDR3: CASSAGYNSPLHF. CDR3 in DNA: TGTGCCAGCAGCGCAGGTTATAATTCACCCCTCCACTTT.

The chain recombines TRBV18 with TRBJ2-7; 7 bases are shared with TRBD2. Germline CDR1 and CDR2: KGHSH and LQKENI. The V segment lost 3 bases and the J segment 3 bases; nucleotides outside the gene matches: 8. The CDR3 consists of 15 residues. The CDR3 loop reads CASSPQRDLGYEQYF. The CDR3 coding sequence is TGTGCCAGCTCACCTCAGCGGGACCTGGGCTACGAGCAGTACTTC.

This rearrangement joins TRBV24-1 to TRBJ1-1; D gene uncertain. Germline loops: CDR1 KGHDR, CDR2 SFDVKD. This CDR3 spans 15 amino acids. V lost 2 bases to trimming and J lost 4 bases, with 13 bases between them. Here the CDR3 DNA reads TGTGCCACCAGTGATTCGACGACACTGGGCACTGAAGCTTTCTTT. It translates to CATSDSTTLGTEAFF.

The rearrangement links TRBV7-9 to TRBJ2-3, with 12 bases that match TRBD2. There are 16 residues in the CDR3. Trimming took 5 bases from V and 5 from J; bases not matched to a gene: 8. Germline CDR1 is SEHNR and CDR2 is FQNEAQ (reference sequence). CDR3 sequence (DNA): TGTGCCAGCAGCGTAACTAGCGGGGGGTTGAGAGATACGCAGTATTTT. This gives the protein CASSVTSGGLRDTQYF. Based on the CDR3 plus reference TRBV7-9 and TRBJ2-3, the full variable domain is DTGVSQNPRHKITKRGQNVTFRCDPISEHNRLYWYRQTLGQGPEFLTYFQNEAQLEKSRLLSDRFSAERPKGSFSTLEIQRTEQGDSAMYLCASSVTSGGLRDTQYFGPGTRLTVL.

The chain recombines TRBV6-5 with TRBJ2-1; D gene uncertain. Per the germline V gene, CDR1 is MNHEY and CDR2 is SVGAGI. The CDR3 consists of 13 residues. V dropped 7 bases and J dropped 1 base, with 8 bases sitting between them. This CDR3 is CASTARSYNEQFF. The CDR3 DNA follows: TGTGCCAGCACGGCCAGGTCCTACAATGAGCAGTTCTTC.

V usage is TRBV27 and J usage is TRBJ2-7; D remains ambiguous. The CDR3 spans 13 residues. V was shortened by 3 bases and J by 5 bases, with 11 bases between the two germline ends. Germline values: CDR1 MNHEY, CDR2 SMNVEV (reference sequence). Written as DNA, the CDR3 is TGTGCCAGCAGTTTTGAGAGATTGGACGAGCAGTACTTC. Translated: CASSFERLDEQYF.

V usage is TRBV7-2 and J usage is TRBJ2-1, with D possibly TRBD1 on 6 matching bases. The CDR3 runs 14 residues. CDR1 and CDR2 (germline): SGHTA, FQGNSA. V lost 4 bases, J lost 11 bases, and 18 bases lay in between. This CDR3 reads CASSSLGTGSKQFF. The CDR3 DNA sequence: TGTGCCAGCAGCTCCCTGGGTACAGGGTCTAAGCAGTTCTTC.

V is TRBV7-9 and J is TRBJ1-2; no clear D. The CDR3 is 11 residues long. Germline lookup yields CDR1 SEHNR and CDR2 FQNEAQ (reference sequence). V lost 3 bases and J lost 10, with 9 bases in between. CDR3 DNA sequence: TGTGCCAGCAGCTTTCTGACTTCCTACACCTTC. Encoded protein: CASSFLTSYTF.

The rearrangement uses TRBV27 and TRBJ2-1; no clear D. The CDR3 loop spans 15 amino acids. Trimming took off 5 bases at V and 12 bases at J, with 23 bases between the two ends. CDR1 and CDR2 (germline): MNHEY, SMNVEV (reference sequence). CDR3 protein: CASSAPRVPLFGQFF. The CDR3 coding sequence is TGTGCCAGCAGTGCCCCGAGAGTCCCGTTGTTTGGGCAGTTCTTC.

The sample holds one count of this clone. V and J are TRBV2 and TRBJ1-4; 10 positions match TRBD1. This CDR3 has 13 residues. Germline V gene data show CDR1 as SNHLY and CDR2 as FYNNEI. Trimming took 6 bases from V and 14 from J; bases not matched to a gene: 9. This CDR3 reads CASSRPGQGWLFF. The CDR3, as DNA: TGTGCCAGCAGCCGGCCGGGACAGGGGTGGCTGTTTTTT.

The V call is TRBV11-1, the J call TRBJ2-5; D possibly corresponds to TRBD2 (7 bases). The germline V gene has CDR1 SGHAT and CDR2 FQDESV (reference sequence). CDR3 length: 16 residues. Trimming stripped 2 bases from V and 2 bases from J, with 15 bases between. The CDR3 DNA reads as TGTGCCAGCAGCTTATTCGGACTAGGGACACAAGAGACCCAGTACTTC. Protein product: CASSLFGLGTQETQYF.

The chain couples TRBV11-2 to TRBJ1-3, with 9 bases lining up with TRBD1. The CDR3 has 15 residues. Germline CDR1 reads SGHAT; CDR2 reads FQNNGV. Trimming took 6 bases from V and 4 from J; bases not matched to a gene: 7. The CDR3 DNA reads as TGTGCCAGCAGTTTAAACAGGGGGCGGGGAAACACCATATATTTT. It translates to CASSLNRGRGNTIYF.

This clone was observed a few times. CDR3 bases: TGTGCCAGCAGTGAAGGGGACAGAGGCAATCAGCCCCAGCATTTT. It translates to CASSEGDRGNQPQHF. The chain employs TRBV6-1 and TRBJ1-5; 7 bases match TRBD1. Germline CDR1 and CDR2: MNHNS and SASEGT. V shed 1 base, J shed 2 bases, and the junction held 2 bases outside the gene matches. There are 15 residues in the CDR3.

The chain uses TRBV4-1 and TRBJ1-2; no clear D. Trimming shortened V by 2 bases and J by 2 bases, and 6 bases separated the two germline ends. The CDR3 covers 13 residues. Germline V gives CDR1 MGHRA, CDR2 YSYEKL. The chain's CDR3 is CASSQSNNYGYTF. In DNA form, the CDR3 reads TGCGCCAGCAGCCAAAGCAACAACTATGGCTACACCTTC.

The V gene is TRBV2, the J gene TRBJ2-1; tentatively, D is TRBD1 (6 bases). This CDR3 is 17 amino acids long. The germline V gene has CDR1 SNHLY and CDR2 FYNNEI. Trimming removed 1 base from V and 3 bases from J, with 16 bases in between. CDR3 amino acids: CASSEDTTGSLYNEQFF. CDR3 DNA sequence: TGTGCCAGCAGTGAAGATACGACAGGCTCCCTCTACAATGAGCAGTTCTTC. Using reference TRBV2 and TRBJ2-1 for the parts outside the CDR3, the full variable domain is EPEVTQTPSHQVTQMGQEVILRCVPISNHLYFYWYRQILGQKVEFLVSFYNNEISEKSEIFDDQFSVERPDGSNFTLKIRSTKLEDSAMYFCASSEDTTGSLYNEQFFGPGTRLTVL.

The count of this clone is one. The gene calls are TRBV20-1 and TRBJ1-6; TRBD1 is a possible D gene (5 bases). The CDR3 sequence is 12 residues long. Germline-derived CDR1 and CDR2 are DFQATT and SNEGSKA (reference sequence). V was cut by 3 bases and J by 9 bases, with 9 bases left in between. The CDR3 sequence is CSASRGGSPLHF. In DNA form, the CDR3 reads TGCAGTGCTAGTCGGGGGGGTTCACCCCTCCACTTT.

This chain uses TRBV6-2 or TRBV6-3 with TRBJ2-7; D not resolved. Germline V CDR1 and CDR2: MNHEY, SVGEGT. Trimming shortened V by 4 bases and J by 7 bases, and 20 bases separated the two germline ends. CDR3 length: 15 amino acids. This chain's CDR3 is CASSSPESGRREQYF. In DNA form, the CDR3 reads TGTGCCAGCAGTTCCCCCGAGTCAGGTCGAAGAGAGCAGTACTTC.

J is TRBJ1-1 and V is TRBV12-3 or TRBV12-4; no definite D call. CDR3 length: 13 amino acids. Trimming left V 6 bases short and J 0 bases short, with 8 bases between. CDR3 protein: CASSYQVNTEAFF. The CDR3 nucleotides read TGTGCCAGCAGCTATCAAGTGAACACTGAAGCTTTCTTT.

The CDR3 sequence is CASSRGTRGDGYTF. CDR3 DNA: TGTGCCAGCTCCCGTGGGACAAGAGGGGATGGCTACACCTTC. This rearrangement joins TRBV28 to TRBJ1-2; TRBD1 might be the D (6 bases). From germline, CDR1 is MDHEN and CDR2 SYDVKM. The CDR3 length is 14 residues. Trimming cost V 8 bases and J 6 bases, with 19 bases left between them.

The rearrangement uses TRBV19 and TRBJ2-5; 12 positions agree with TRBD2. The CDR3 runs to 15 residues. The junction had 6 bases not matched to a gene; V was cut back by 8 bases and J by 2 bases. CDR1 LNHDA and CDR2 SQIVND come from the germline V gene (reference sequence). In nucleotides, the CDR3 is TGTGCCAGTTCCGGGACTAGCGGGCGACAAGAGACCCAGTACTTC. Translation gives CASSGTSGRQETQYF. The full variable domain, rest sourced from reference TRBV19 and TRBJ2-5, is DGGITQSPKYLFRKEGQNVTLSCEQNLNHDAMYWYRQDPGQGLRLIYYSQIVNDFQKGDIAEGYSVSREKKESFPLTVTSAQKNPTAFYLCASSGTSGRQETQYFGPGTRLLVL.